One TCR beta chain is described in this entry. Amplification used 60 Vbeta primers and 13 Jbeta primers. Only in-frame clones appear in the TCRdb table, and some are missing; sequencing was by immunoSEQ multiplex PCR. The table lists some 80,000 clones, around 82% of them singletons, with approximately 3.2% in the top ten. This sample is drawn from a study of cytomegalovirus exposure and HLA in healthy donors. The CDR3 totals 14 residues. Germline V gene data show CDR1 as MNHEY and CDR2 as SVGAGI. The junction had 9 bases not matched to a gene; V was cut back by 4 bases and J by 8 bases. The chain has TRBV6-5 and TRBJ1-2; 8 positions match TRBD1. Material for sequencing was PBMCs. This clonotype was sampled from a man between 45 and 60 years old in good health and CMV-seronegative. CDR3 in amino acids: CASSSTLDREGYTF. In DNA, the CDR3 is TGTGCCAGCAGTTCCACCCTGGACAGGGAGGGCTACACCTTC.